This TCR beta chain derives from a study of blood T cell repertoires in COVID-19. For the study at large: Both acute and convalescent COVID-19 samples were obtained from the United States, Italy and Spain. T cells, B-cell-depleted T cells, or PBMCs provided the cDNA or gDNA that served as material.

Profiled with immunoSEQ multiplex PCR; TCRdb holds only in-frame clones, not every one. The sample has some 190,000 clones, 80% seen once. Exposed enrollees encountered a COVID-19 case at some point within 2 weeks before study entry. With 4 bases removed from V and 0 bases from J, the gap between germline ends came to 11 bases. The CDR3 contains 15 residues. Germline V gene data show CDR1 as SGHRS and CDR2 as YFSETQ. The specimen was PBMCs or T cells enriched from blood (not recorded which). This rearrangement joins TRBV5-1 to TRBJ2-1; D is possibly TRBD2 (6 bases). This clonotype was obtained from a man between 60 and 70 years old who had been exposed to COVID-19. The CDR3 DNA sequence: TGCGCCAGCAGCCGCGGGGAACTCTCCTACAATGAGCAGTTCTTC. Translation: CASSRGELSYNEQFF.